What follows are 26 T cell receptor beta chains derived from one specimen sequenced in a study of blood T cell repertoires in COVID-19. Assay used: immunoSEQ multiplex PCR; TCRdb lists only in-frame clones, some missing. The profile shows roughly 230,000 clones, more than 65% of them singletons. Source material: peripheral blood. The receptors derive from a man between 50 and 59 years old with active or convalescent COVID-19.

The DNA for the CDR3 is TGTGCCAGCAGCCAAGATGTCGGGGGGGTGGAGGAGCAGTACTTC. Amino acid sequence: CASSQDVGGVEEQYF. The V gene is TRBV3-1 (or the pseudogene TRBV3-2), the J gene TRBJ2-7; 8 nucleotides line up with TRBD2. The CDR3 sequence is 15 residues long. Germline V gives CDR1 LGHDT, CDR2 YNNKEL (reference sequence). Trimming cost V 0 bases and J 7 bases; bases outside gene matches: 8.

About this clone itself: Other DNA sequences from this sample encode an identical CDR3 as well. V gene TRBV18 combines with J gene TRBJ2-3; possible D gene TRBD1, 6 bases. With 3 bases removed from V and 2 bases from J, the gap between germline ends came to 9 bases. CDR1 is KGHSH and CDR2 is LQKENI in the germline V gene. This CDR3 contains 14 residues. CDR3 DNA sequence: TGTGCCAGCTCACCCTCAGGGGTCACAGATACGCAGTATTTT. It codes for CASSPSGVTDTQYF.

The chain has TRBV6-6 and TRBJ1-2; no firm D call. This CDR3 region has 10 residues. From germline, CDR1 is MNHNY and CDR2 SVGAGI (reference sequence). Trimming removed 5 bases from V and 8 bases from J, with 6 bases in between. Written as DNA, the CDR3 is TGTGCCAGCAGTGGGGAGGGCTACACCTTC. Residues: CASSGEGYTF.

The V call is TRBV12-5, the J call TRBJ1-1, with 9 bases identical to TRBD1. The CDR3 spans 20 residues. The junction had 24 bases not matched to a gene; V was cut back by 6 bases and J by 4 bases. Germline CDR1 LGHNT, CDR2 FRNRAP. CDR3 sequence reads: CASGPTLSNTGTGRGTEAFF. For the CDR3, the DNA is TGTGCTAGTGGACCGACGTTGTCCAATACCGGGACAGGGAGGGGCACTGAAGCTTTCTTT.

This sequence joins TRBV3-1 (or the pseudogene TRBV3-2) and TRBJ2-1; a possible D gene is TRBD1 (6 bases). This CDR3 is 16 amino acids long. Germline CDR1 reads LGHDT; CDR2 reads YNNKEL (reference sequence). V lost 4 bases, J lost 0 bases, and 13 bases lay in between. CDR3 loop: CASSRGLDFSYNEQFF. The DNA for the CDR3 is TGTGCCAGCAGCCGGGGGCTGGATTTCTCCTACAATGAGCAGTTCTTC.

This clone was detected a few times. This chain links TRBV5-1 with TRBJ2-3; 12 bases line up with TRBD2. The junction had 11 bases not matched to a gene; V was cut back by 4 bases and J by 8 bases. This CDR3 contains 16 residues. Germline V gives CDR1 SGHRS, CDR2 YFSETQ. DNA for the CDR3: TGCGCCAGCAGCCTCTTTCCGGGACTAGCGGGTGGTACGCAGTATTTT. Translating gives CASSLFPGLAGGTQYF.

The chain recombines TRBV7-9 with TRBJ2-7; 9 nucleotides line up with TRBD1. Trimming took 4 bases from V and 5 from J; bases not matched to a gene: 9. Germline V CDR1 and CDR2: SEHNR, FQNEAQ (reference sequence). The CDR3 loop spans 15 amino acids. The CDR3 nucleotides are TGTGCCAGCAGCTCCCGGGGACAGGGAAATAACGAGCAGTACTTC. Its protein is CASSSRGQGNNEQYF.

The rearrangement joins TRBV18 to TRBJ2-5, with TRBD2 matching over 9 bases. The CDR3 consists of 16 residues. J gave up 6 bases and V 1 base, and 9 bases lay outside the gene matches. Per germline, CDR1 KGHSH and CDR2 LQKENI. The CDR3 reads CASSPLRGGATKTQYF. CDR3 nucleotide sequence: TGTGCCAGCTCACCACTTCGCGGGGGGGCGACGAAGACCCAGTACTTC. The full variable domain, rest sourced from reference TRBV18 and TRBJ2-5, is NAGVMQNPRHLVRRRGQEARLRCSPMKGHSHVYWYRQLPEEGLKFMVYLQKENIIDESGMPKERFSAEFPKEGPSILRIQQVVRGDSAAYFCASSPLRGGATKTQYFGPGTRLLVL.

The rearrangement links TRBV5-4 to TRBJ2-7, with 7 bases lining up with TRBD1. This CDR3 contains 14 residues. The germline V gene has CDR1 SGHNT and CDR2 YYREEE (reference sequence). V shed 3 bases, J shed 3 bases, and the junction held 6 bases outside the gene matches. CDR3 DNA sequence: TGTGCCAGCAGCTGGGACAGCTCCCTCTACGAGCAGTACTTC. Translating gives CASSWDSSLYEQYF.

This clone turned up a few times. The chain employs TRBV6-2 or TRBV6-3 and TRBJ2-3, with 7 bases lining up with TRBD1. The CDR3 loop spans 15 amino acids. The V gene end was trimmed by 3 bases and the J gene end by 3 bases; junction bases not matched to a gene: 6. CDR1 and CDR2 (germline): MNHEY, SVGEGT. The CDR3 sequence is CASSYLGDRTDTQYF. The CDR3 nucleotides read TGTGCCAGCAGTTATTTAGGGGACAGAACAGATACGCAGTATTTT.

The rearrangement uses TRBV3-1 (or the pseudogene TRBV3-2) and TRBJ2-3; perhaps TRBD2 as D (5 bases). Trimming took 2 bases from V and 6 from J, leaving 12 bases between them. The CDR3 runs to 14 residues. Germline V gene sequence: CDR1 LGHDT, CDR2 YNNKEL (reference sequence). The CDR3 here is CASSQRAGWDTQYF. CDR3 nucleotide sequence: TGTGCCAGCAGCCAACGCGCGGGTTGGGATACGCAGTATTTT.

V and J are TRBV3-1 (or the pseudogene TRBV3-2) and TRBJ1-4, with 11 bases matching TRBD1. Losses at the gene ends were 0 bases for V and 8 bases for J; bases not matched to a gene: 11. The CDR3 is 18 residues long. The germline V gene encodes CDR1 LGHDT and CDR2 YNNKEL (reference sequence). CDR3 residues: CASSQEGLGTGGREKLFF. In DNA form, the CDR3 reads TGTGCCAGCAGCCAAGAAGGGTTAGGGACAGGGGGAAGAGAAAAACTGTTTTTT.

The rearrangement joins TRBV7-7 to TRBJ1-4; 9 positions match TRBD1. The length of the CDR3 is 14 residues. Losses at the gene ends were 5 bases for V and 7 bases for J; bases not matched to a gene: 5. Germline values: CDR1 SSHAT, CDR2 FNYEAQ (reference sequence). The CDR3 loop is CASSLDRGAEKLFF. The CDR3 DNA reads TGTGCCAGCAGCCTGGACAGGGGCGCTGAAAAACTGTTTTTT.

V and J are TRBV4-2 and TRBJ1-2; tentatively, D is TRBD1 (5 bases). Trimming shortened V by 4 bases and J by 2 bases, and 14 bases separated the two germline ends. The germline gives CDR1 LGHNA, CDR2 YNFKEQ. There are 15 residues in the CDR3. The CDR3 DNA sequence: TGTGCCAGCAGCCCGTCCCGCAGGGAAAACTATGGCTACACCTTC. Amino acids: CASSPSRRENYGYTF.

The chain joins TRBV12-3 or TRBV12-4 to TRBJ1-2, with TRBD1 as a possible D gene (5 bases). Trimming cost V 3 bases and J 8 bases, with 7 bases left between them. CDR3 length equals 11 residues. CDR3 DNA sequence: TGTGCCAGCAGTTTGCGGGGGGGCTACACCTTC. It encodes CASSLRGGYTF.

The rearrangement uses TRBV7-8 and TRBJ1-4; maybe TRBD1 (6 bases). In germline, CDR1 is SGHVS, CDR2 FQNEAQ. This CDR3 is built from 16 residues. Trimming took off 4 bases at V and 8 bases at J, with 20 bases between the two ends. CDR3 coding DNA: TGTGCCAGCAGCTCCTACACCGGGACAAGGACGGAAAAACTGTTTTTT. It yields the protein CASSSYTGTRTEKLFF.

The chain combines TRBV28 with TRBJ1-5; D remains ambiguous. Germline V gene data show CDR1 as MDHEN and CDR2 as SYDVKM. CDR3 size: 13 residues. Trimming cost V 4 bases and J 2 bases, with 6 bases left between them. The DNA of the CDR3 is TGTGCCAGCAGTTCCCGGGGCAATCAGCCCCAGCATTTT. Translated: CASSSRGNQPQHF.

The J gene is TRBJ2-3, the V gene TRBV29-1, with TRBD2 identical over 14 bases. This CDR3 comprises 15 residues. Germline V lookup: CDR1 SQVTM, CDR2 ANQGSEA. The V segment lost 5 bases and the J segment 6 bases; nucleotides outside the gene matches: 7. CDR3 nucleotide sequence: TGCAGCGTTAGCGGGACTAGCGGGGGATCGGATACGCAGTATTTT. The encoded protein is CSVSGTSGGSDTQYF.

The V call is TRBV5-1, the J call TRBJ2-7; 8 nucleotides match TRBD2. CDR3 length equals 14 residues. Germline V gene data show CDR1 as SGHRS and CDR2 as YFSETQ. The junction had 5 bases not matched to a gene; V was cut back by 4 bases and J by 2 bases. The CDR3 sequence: CASSMRGAPYEQYF. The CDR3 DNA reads TGCGCCAGCAGCATGCGGGGGGCGCCCTACGAGCAGTACTTC.

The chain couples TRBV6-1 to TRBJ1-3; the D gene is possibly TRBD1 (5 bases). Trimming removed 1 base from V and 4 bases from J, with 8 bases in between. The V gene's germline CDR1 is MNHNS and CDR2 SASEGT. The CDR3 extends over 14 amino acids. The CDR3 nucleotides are TGTGCCAGCAGTGAAGTGGGGCAAGGAAACACCATATATTTT. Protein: CASSEVGQGNTIYF.

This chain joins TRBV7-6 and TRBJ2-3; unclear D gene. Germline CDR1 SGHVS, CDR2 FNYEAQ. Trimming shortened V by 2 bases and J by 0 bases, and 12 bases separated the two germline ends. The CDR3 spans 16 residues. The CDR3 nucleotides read TGTGCCAGCAGCTTATATGGCGGTACTAGCACAGATACGCAGTATTTT. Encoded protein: CASSLYGGTSTDTQYF.

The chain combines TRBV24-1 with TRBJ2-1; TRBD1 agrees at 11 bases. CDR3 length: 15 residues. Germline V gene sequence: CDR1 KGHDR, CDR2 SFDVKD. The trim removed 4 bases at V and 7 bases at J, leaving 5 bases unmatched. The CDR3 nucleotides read TGTGCCACCAGTGACCGGACAGGGGGCAGTAATGAGCAGTTCTTC. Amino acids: CATSDRTGGSNEQFF.

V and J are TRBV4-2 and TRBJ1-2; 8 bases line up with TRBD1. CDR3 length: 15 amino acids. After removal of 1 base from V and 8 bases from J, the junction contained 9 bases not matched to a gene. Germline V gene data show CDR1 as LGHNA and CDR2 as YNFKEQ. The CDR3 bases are TGTGCCAGCAGCCAAGGGACAGGGAGAAATGGAGGCTACACCTTC. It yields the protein CASSQGTGRNGGYTF.

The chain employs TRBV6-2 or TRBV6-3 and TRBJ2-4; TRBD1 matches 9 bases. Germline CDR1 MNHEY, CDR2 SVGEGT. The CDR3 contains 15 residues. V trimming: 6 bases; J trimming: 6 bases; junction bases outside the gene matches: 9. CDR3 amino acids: CASSSGTGITNIQYF. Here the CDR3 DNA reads TGTGCCAGCAGCTCCGGGACAGGGATTACAAACATTCAGTACTTC.

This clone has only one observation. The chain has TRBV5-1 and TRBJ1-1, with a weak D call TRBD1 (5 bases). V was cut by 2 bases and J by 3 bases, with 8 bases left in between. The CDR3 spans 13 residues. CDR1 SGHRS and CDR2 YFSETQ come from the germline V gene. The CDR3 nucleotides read TGCGCCAGCAGCTTAGACAGATACACTGAAGCTTTCTTT. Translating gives CASSLDRYTEAFF.

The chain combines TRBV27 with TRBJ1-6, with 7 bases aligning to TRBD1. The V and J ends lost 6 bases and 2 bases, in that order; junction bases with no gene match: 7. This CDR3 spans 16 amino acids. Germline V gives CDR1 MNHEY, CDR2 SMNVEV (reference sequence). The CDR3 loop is CASRPTGATYNSPLHF. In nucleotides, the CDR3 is TGTGCCAGCAGACCTACAGGGGCTACCTATAATTCACCCCTCCACTTT.